The 21 T cell receptor beta chains below were found in one sample sequenced in a study of T-cell reconstitution after alpha-beta-depleted transplantation in children. As it was prepared, the TCRbeta library received unique molecular identifiers. MiXCR, run by TCRdb on the PCR reads, gives a single entry per CDR3 protein. This table has 580,000 or so distinct CDR3 sequences, around 23% appearing once. The material was PBMCs, mostly from graft donor cells, obtained 360 days after TCRalphabeta/CD19-depleted stem cell transplant. These receptors were taken from a boy in the first two years of life who had a stem cell transplant for acute myeloid leukemia, so the T cells may come from the graft donor.

Many counts were recorded for this clonotype. The chain employs TRBV12-3 or TRBV12-4 and TRBJ2-3; tentatively, D is TRBD2 (5 bases). The CDR3 is 13 amino acids. Trimming removed 5 bases from V and 3 bases from J, with 9 bases in between. The CDR3: CASSRRETDTQYF. CDR3 in DNA: TGTGCCAGCAGTCGCCGGGAAACAGATACGCAGTATTTT.

This clonotype was seen at least ten times. J is TRBJ2-2 and V is TRBV15; D not resolved. V lost 3 bases, J lost 6 bases, and 8 bases lay in between. Germline assignment: CDR1 LNHNV and CDR2 YYDKDF (reference sequence). The CDR3 runs 13 residues. CDR3: CATSRRSAGELFF. Here the CDR3 DNA reads TGTGCCACCAGCAGGCGTTCCGCCGGGGAGCTGTTTTTT.

This clonotype turned up a few times. The chain links TRBV20-1 to TRBJ2-5; D is undetermined. V was clipped by 3 bases and J by 2 bases, with 7 bases between them. The length of the CDR3 is 12 residues. Germline V gene sequence: CDR1 DFQATT, CDR2 SNEGSKA (reference sequence). CDR3 bases: TGCAGTGCTAGTAACGGACAAGAGACCCAGTACTTC. Translated, it gives CSASNGQETQYF.

This clonotype was seen a few times. The rearrangement joins TRBV7-2 to TRBJ2-7, with 7 nucleotides matching TRBD1. The length of the CDR3 is 15 residues. CDR1 and CDR2 (germline): SGHTA, FQGNSA. V lost 0 bases, J lost 1 base, and 3 bases stayed unmatched. Written as DNA, the CDR3 is TGTGCCAGCAGCTTAGCTCCGGGACAGTCCTACGAGCAGTACTTC. The encoded protein is CASSLAPGQSYEQYF. Complete variable domain (other parts from reference TRBV7-2 and TRBJ2-7): GAGVSQSPSNKVTEKGKDVELRCDPISGHTALYWYRQSLGQGLEFLIYFQGNSAPDKSGLPSDRFSAERTGGSVSTLTIQRTQQEDSAVYLCASSLAPGQSYEQYFGPGTRLTVT.

In its sample, this clonotype was seen a few times. V and J are TRBV5-1 and TRBJ2-3; no definite D call. The CDR3 has 13 amino acids. Trimming shortened V by 4 bases and J by 10 bases, and 16 bases separated the two germline ends. From germline, CDR1 is SGHRS and CDR2 YFSETQ. The CDR3 here is CASSKGDGPPQYF. CDR3 bases: TGCGCCAGCAGCAAAGGCGACGGCCCGCCGCAGTATTTT.

The V call is TRBV5-4, the J call TRBJ2-1; 10 bases match TRBD2. Per the germline V gene, CDR1 is SGHNT and CDR2 is YYREEE (reference sequence). There are 15 residues in the CDR3. The V segment lost 6 bases and the J segment 5 bases; nucleotides outside the gene matches: 8. The CDR3 sequence is CASKLSGGLHNEQFF. The DNA of the CDR3 is TGTGCCAGCAAACTTAGCGGGGGGCTTCACAATGAGCAGTTCTTC.

The genes are TRBV13 and TRBJ1-3; D remains unclear. The V end lost 2 bases, the J end lost 0 bases, and 5 bases lay between the germline ends. The CDR3 spans 14 residues. CDR1 is PRHDT and CDR2 is FYEKMQ in the germline V gene (reference sequence). In DNA form, the CDR3 reads TGTGCCAGCAGCTTATGGGACTCTGGAAACACCATATATTTT. This gives the protein CASSLWDSGNTIYF.

Only a few counts were recorded for this clonotype. V and J are TRBV29-1 and TRBJ1-4; D remains ambiguous. The CDR3 has 11 amino acids. Per germline, CDR1 SQVTM and CDR2 ANQGSEA. V was clipped by 5 bases and J by 10 bases, with 11 bases between them. CDR3 nucleotides: TGCAGCGTTTTTGAGATGAGAAAACTGTTTTTT. Translated: CSVFEMRKLFF.

About this clonotype: This clone may be a read error of a much larger clone one base away. The chain joins TRBV29-1 to TRBJ2-3, with TRBD2 matching over 8 bases. CDR1 is SQVTM and CDR2 is ANQGSEA in the germline V gene. Trimming cost V 4 bases and J 14 bases; bases outside gene matches: 5. The CDR3 runs 10 residues. The CDR3 bases are TGCAGCGTTGCCGGGACTAGTCGGTATTTT. Its protein product is CSVAGTSRYF.

This clonotype was counted ten times or more. The chain couples TRBV12-3 or TRBV12-4 to TRBJ2-7; a weak D match, TRBD1 (6 bases). This CDR3 has 13 residues. V lost 3 bases and J lost 5, with 11 bases in between. The CDR3 protein is CASSFHQGNEQYF. CDR3 DNA sequence: TGTGCCAGCAGTTTCCATCAGGGGAACGAGCAGTACTTC.

V is TRBV29-1 and J is TRBJ1-2; D is perhaps TRBD1 (6 bases). Germline V gives CDR1 SQVTM, CDR2 ANQGSEA. The ends were cut back, 4 bases at V and 12 bases at J, with 18 bases in the middle. The CDR3 is 12 residues long. The CDR3 nucleotides read TGCAGCGTTGGGAGTGGTGGGGGCGAGCACACCTTC. Amino acids: CSVGSGGGEHTF.

This clonotype was detected ten times or more. The V call is TRBV7-9, the J call TRBJ2-1; either TRBD1 or TRBD2 may fit D (5 bases each). V was cut by 2 bases and J by 8 bases, with 16 bases left in between. CDR3 length: 15 amino acids. Germline-derived CDR1 and CDR2 are SEHNR and FQNEAQ (reference sequence). The CDR3 region is CASSLRPSRGDEQFF. The DNA for the CDR3 is TGTGCCAGCAGCTTAAGGCCTAGTCGGGGCGATGAGCAGTTCTTC.

The sample holds a few counts of this clonotype. The DNA of the CDR3 is TGCAGTGCTTTACAGGGGGCAAGGTACAATGAGCAGTTCTTC. As protein: CSALQGARYNEQFF. The chain links TRBV20-1 to TRBJ2-1; 9 bases are shared with TRBD1. Germline-derived CDR1 and CDR2 are DFQATT and SNEGSKA (reference sequence). The CDR3 sequence is 14 residues long. The J segment lost 4 bases and the V segment lost 5 bases, leaving 6 bases of the junction unmatched.

The chain couples TRBV13 to TRBJ2-5; no clear D. The CDR3 has 15 amino acids. Per germline, CDR1 PRHDT and CDR2 FYEKMQ (reference sequence). V lost 4 bases and J 5 bases, leaving 17 bases between the germline ends. The CDR3 nucleotides read TGTGCCAGCAGCTCGAGTGGACGTGGATGGGAGACCCAGTACTTC. It encodes CASSSSGRGWETQYF.

This rearrangement joins TRBV11-2 to TRBJ2-1; TRBD2 agrees at 9 bases. CDR1 is SGHAT, CDR2 FQNNGV, per germline. CDR3 length: 18 amino acids. The ends lost 3 bases at V and 7 bases at J; junction bases unmatched: 16. For the CDR3, the DNA is TGTGCCAGCAGCTTTCCGAACCTCTTAGCGGGGGTTTCTAATGAGCAGTTCTTC. This codes for CASSFPNLLAGVSNEQFF.

Concerning this clonotype: A junction boundary mismatches the germline segment, possibly from a read error. This rearrangement joins TRBV6-5 to TRBJ1-6; TRBD1 is a possible D gene (6 bases). This CDR3 spans 14 amino acids. The germline CDR1 and CDR2 sequences are MNHEY and SVGAGI. The CDR3 is CASTYTGGNSPLHF. CDR3 in DNA: TGTGCCAGCACTTACACCGGGGGCAATTCACCCCTCCACTTT.

This clonotype was detected a few times. This rearrangement joins TRBV12-3 or TRBV12-4 to TRBJ1-1; D is perhaps TRBD1 (6 bases). The CDR3 has 14 residues. The V gene lost 7 bases and the J gene lost 1 base, with 13 bases spanning the gap. For the CDR3, the DNA is TGTGCCAGCACCTGGACAGAACAGAACACTGAAGCTTTCTTT. Its protein product is CASTWTEQNTEAFF.

In its sample, this clonotype was seen many times. The genes are TRBV29-1 and TRBJ2-1; D remains ambiguous. Trimming removed 2 bases from V and 5 bases from J, with 10 bases in between. CDR1 is SQVTM and CDR2 is ANQGSEA in the germline V gene. There are 13 residues in the CDR3. The CDR3 spells CSVERTEDNEQFF. DNA of the CDR3: TGCAGCGTTGAACGAACGGAAGACAATGAGCAGTTCTTC.

This clonotype was seen a few times. The chain links TRBV5-5 to TRBJ2-5, with a tentative D call TRBD2 (5 bases). The V end lost 0 bases, the J end lost 7 bases, and 13 bases lay between the germline ends. The CDR3 runs 14 residues. Per germline, CDR1 SGHKS and CDR2 YYEKEE (reference sequence). The CDR3 bases are TGTGCCAGCAGCTTGGGGACTGGGTACGGGACCCAGTACTTC. It translates to CASSLGTGYGTQYF.

The gene calls are TRBV28 and TRBJ2-7; D unresolved. Germline values: CDR1 MDHEN, CDR2 SYDVKM. The V end lost 4 bases, the J end lost 2 bases, and 9 bases lay between the germline ends. The CDR3 contains 13 residues. The CDR3 sequence: CASSSVEAYEQYV. In nucleotides, the CDR3 is TGTGCCAGCAGTTCCGTAGAAGCCTACGAGCAGTACGTC.

This clonotype was counted at least ten times. This chain joins TRBV6-1 and TRBJ1-1; 7 nucleotides agree with TRBD1. The V segment lost 7 bases and the J segment 3 bases; nucleotides outside the gene matches: 11. Looked up from germline, CDR1 is MNHNS and CDR2 is SASEGT. The CDR3 length is 15 residues. CDR3 loop: CASTLPGQEDTEAFF. The CDR3 nucleotides read TGTGCCAGCACCCTACCCGGACAGGAAGACACTGAAGCTTTCTTT.